These 5 T cell receptor beta chains were sequenced from one sample in a study of naive and memory T cell subsets. Two oligonucleotides, mixed equimolar, formed the beta constant-region primer covering TRBC1 and TRBC2. Nested alpha and beta constant-region primers with the SP2 primer drove four PCR rounds on ligated cDNA. TCRdb re-analysed the UMI-ligation and nested PCR reads in MiXCR, keeping a single row per CDR3 protein. The sample consists of about 34,000 distinct CDR3 sequences, 15% to 20% of them appearing once. The specimen was effector memory CD4+ T cells from blood. Subset denoted: effector memory, CD45RA- CD27-. These receptors came from a human donor in good health.

The chain combines TRBV4-1 with TRBJ2-3; TRBD2 aligns across 9 bases. Germline values: CDR1 MGHRA, CDR2 YSYEKL. J lost 0 bases, V lost 6 bases, and 7 bases had no gene match. The CDR3 covers 16 residues. CDR3 in amino acids: CASRPNLAGSTDTQYF. The CDR3 DNA reads TGCGCCAGCAGGCCTAACCTAGCGGGGAGCACAGATACGCAGTATTTT.

Comment on this clonotype: A junction end diverges from the germline sequence, so it may reflect a read error. The chain recombines TRBV7-7 with TRBJ2-5; the D gene is possibly TRBD2 (5 bases). CDR3 length: 15 residues. Germline lookup yields CDR1 SSHAT and CDR2 FNYEAQ (reference sequence). The CDR3 region is CASSLAQGPQETQYF. CDR3 DNA sequence: TGTGCTAGCAGCTTAGCGCAAGGACCCCAAGAGACCCAGTACTTC. The entire variable domain, with the rest obtained from reference TRBV7-7 and TRBJ2-5, is as follows: GAGVSQSPRYKVTKRGQDVTLRCDPISSHATLYWYQQALGQGPEFLTYFNYEAQPDKSGLPSDRFSAERPEGSISTLTIQRTEQRDSAMYRCASSLAQGPQETQYFGPGTRLLVL.

This clonotype showed up just a few times. The rearrangement uses TRBV14 and TRBJ1-3; TRBD1 agrees at 7 bases. Germline trimming cut 3 bases from V and 1 base from J; bases unmatched to any gene: 3. The germline gives CDR1 SGHDN, CDR2 FVKESK. This CDR3 has 15 residues. The CDR3: CASSQTGISGNTIYF. DNA for the CDR3: TGTGCCAGCAGCCAGACAGGGATTTCTGGAAACACCATATATTTT. Combining the CDR3 with reference TRBV14 and TRBJ1-3 gives the whole variable domain EAGVTQFPSHSVIEKGQTVTLRCDPISGHDNLYWYRRVMGKEIKFLLHFVKESKQDESGMPNNRFLAERTGGTYSTLKVQPAELEDSGVYFCASSQTGISGNTIYFGEGSWLTVV.

At least ten counts were recorded for this clonotype. The V gene is TRBV10-3, the J gene TRBJ2-5, with 8 nucleotides matching TRBD1. Trimming took 3 bases from V and 5 from J; bases not matched to a gene: 8. The CDR3 loop spans 15 amino acids. Per germline, CDR1 ENHRY and CDR2 SYGVKD. The CDR3 sequence is CAISDYDRGRETQYF. The CDR3 nucleotides are TGTGCCATCAGTGATTACGACAGGGGACGGGAGACCCAGTACTTC.

The gene calls are TRBV15 and TRBJ2-2, with a weak D call TRBD2 (5 bases). Germline V gene lookup returns CDR1 LNHNV and CDR2 YYDKDF (reference sequence). Trimming took 0 bases from V and 2 from J, leaving 16 bases between them. The CDR3 runs 18 residues. CDR3: CATSRDLKERRNTGELFF. CDR3 DNA: TGTGCCACCAGCAGAGACCTGAAAGAGCGGAGAAACACCGGGGAGCTGTTTTTT.